This T cell receptor beta chain is from a study of CD8+CD57+ T cells in acquired aplastic anemia (dated by TCRdb to the late 2010s). About the investigation overall: Extracted DNA from sorted CD4+ and CD8+ cells averaged around 3.3 ug, ranging from about 0.17 to 27.4 ug. For healthy donor samples, the average read count was about 9.9 million for CD4+ cells and fewer than 14 million for CD8+ cells. The research as a whole found: Roughly 30 CD8+ CDR3 sequences were shared between patients and controls but appeared highly expressed in patients and within their immunodominant clones. CD8+ Simpson's diversity did not differ significantly between patients and healthy controls (P=0.060).

Via the germline V gene, CDR1 is SGDLS and CDR2 YYNGEE. The CDR3 sequence holds 15 residues, the cysteine and phenylalanine included. Only the CDR3 region is kept as DNA, spanning 45 bases read in frame from base 1. V is clipped by 0 bases and J by 9 bases, and the sequence between their germline boundaries is 16 bases long. TCR repertoires of sorted CD4+ and CD8+ blood T cells from severe aplastic anemia patients and healthy subjects were deep-sequenced in the study. Ficoll-Paque density gradient centrifugation was used to isolate peripheral blood mononuclear cells. Before DNA extraction, CD4+ and CD8+ T cells were sorted with FACS or magnetic beads. TCR beta VDJ combination and CDR3 sequence profiling used genomic DNA as the template. An Illumina HiSeq 2000 was the platform used for TCR repertoire sequencing. In the paper's pipeline: Repertoire assessment relied on Simpson's diversity index, CDR3 size and DJ length profiles, and TRBV/TRBJ rearrangement plots. The most abundant DNA sequence in the deep sequencing data was defined as the immunodominant clone. CDR3 amino acid sequences were checked for sharing across subjects and were also compared against the VDJdb database and published repertoires. Using fastp trimming at Q25 and MiXCR clonotype assembly, TCRdb reanalyzed the public sequencing data and kept in-frame beta chains. Rows with a matching CDR3 protein are joined into one entry that keeps the most common DNA and genes. The V and J calls were not made by the authors but by TCRdb's processing. The sample yields 200,000 to 250,000 distinct CDR3 sequences; over 60% were counted once. The top ten constitute 25% to 30% of the sample.

This clonotype was counted once. This clone's antigen is unknown. Base qualities are not provided; no much larger clone lies one nucleotide away. A read on its own is weak evidence. The sequence joins TRBV9 to TRBJ2-1; TRBD1 is perhaps the D gene, given 5 matching bases. The TCR comes from a human donor in good health. The sequencing input was sorted CD4+, CD8+, or CD8+CD57+ T cells (not recorded which) from PBMCs. The CDR3 corresponds to CASSVVGAGMGEQFF. The sequenced DNA is TGTGCCAGCAGCGTAGTAGGCGCAGGGATGGGTGAGCAGTTCTTC. The full variable domain, with segments outside the CDR3 supplied by the reference TRBV9 and TRBJ2-1 proteins, appears as DSGVTQTPKHLITATGQRVTLRCSPRSGDLSVYWYQQSLDQGLQFLIQYYNGEERAKGNILERFSAQQFPDLHSELNLSSLELGDSALYFCASSVVGAGMGEQFFGPGTRLTVL.